Reported below is one T cell receptor beta chain. The entry originates in a study of blood T cell repertoires in COVID-19. Clones were sequenced by immunoSEQ multiplex PCR, and TCRdb holds only the in-frame ones, with some missing. The table lists fewer than 40,000 clones, roughly 77% of them singletons, with more than 35% in the top ten. Germline-derived CDR1 and CDR2 are LNHDA and SQIVND (reference sequence). The CDR3 extends over 15 amino acids. V was shortened by 9 bases and J by 0 bases, with 14 bases between the two germline ends. The J gene is TRBJ1-4, the V gene TRBV19; TRBD1 is a possible D gene (5 bases). The receptor was isolated from an elderly man with active or convalescent COVID-19. The sample comprised peripheral blood. The CDR3 coding sequence is TGTGCCAGGAGACAGAAACCTGCAACTAATGAAAAACTGTTTTTT. Its translation is CARRQKPATNEKLFF.